This entry is about one T cell receptor beta chain. Its cognate antigen is unknown. The data originate from a study of T cell responses to AZD1222 COVID-19 vaccine. General study findings and limits: Receipt of two AZD1222 doses was followed by a rise in Spike-specific TCR breadth and depth.

This table comes from immunoSEQ multiplex PCR, and its TCRdb copy is limited to in-frame clones, with some not included. The repertoire has about 150,000 clones, more than 75% of them found once; the top ten carry roughly 9.1%. CDR3 length: 14 residues. The V gene's germline CDR1 is SGDLS and CDR2 YYNGEE. Trimming at V came to 2 bases and at J to 3 bases, leaving 4 bases not matched to a gene. The origin of this receptor is an adult who received the AZD1222 COVID-19 vaccine. The genes are TRBV9 and TRBJ2-7, with 8 positions matching TRBD1. The material sequenced was peripheral blood, taken 28 days after the second AZD1222 dose. The CDR3 nucleotides are TGTGCCAGCAGCGTTGGACAGGGAGGCTACGAGCAGTACTTC. Translated: CASSVGQGGYEQYF.